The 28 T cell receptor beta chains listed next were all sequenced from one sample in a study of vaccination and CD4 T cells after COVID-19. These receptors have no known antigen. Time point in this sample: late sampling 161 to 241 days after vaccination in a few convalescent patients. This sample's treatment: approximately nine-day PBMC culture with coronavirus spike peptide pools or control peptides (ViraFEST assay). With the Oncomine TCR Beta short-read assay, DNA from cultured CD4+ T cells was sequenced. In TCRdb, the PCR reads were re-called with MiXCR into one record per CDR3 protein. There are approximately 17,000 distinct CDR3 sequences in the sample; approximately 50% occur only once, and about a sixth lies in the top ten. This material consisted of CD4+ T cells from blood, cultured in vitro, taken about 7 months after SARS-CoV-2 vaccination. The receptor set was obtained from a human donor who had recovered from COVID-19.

This chain's CDR3 is CASSLKWAGGASPLHF. The CDR3 DNA reads TGTGCCAGCAGTTTAAAGTGGGCGGGCGGAGCTTCACCCCTCCACTTT. The rearrangement joins TRBV27 to TRBJ1-6, with D uncertain. This CDR3 is 16 amino acids long. Deletions cut 2 bases from V and 9 bases from J, with 17 bases between. The germline V gene has CDR1 MNHEY and CDR2 SMNVEV (reference sequence).

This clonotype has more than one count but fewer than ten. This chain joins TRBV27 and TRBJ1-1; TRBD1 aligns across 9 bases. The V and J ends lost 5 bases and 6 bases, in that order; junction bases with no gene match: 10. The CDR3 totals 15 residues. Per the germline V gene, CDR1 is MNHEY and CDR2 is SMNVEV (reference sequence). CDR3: CASSPLGQGGSEAFF. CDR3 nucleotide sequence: TGTGCCAGCAGTCCGCTGGGACAGGGCGGTTCTGAAGCTTTCTTT.

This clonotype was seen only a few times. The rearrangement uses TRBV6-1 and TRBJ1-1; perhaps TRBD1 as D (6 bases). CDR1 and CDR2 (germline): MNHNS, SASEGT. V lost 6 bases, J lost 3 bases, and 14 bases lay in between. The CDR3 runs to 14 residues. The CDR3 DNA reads TGTGCCAGCAGCGACAGGAGCTTTCACACTGAAGCTTTCTTT. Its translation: CASSDRSFHTEAFF.

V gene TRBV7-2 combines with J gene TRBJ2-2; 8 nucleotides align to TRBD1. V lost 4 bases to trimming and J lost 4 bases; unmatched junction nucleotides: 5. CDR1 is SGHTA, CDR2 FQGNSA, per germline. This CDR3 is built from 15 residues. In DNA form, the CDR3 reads TGTGCCAGCAGCTCCAGGGGGCCCGGCACCGGGGAGCTGTTTTTT. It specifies CASSSRGPGTGELFF.

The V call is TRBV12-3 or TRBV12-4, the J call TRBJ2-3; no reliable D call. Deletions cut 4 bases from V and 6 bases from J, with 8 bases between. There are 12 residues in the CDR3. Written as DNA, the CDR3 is TGTGCCAGCAGTTGGCGCGCGGATACGCAGTATTTT. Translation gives CASSWRADTQYF.

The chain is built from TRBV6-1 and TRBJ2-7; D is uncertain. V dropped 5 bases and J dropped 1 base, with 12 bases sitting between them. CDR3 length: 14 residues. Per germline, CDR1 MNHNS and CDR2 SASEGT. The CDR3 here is CASSLLSGSYEQYF. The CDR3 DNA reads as TGTGCCAGCAGTCTACTTTCGGGTTCCTACGAGCAGTACTTC.

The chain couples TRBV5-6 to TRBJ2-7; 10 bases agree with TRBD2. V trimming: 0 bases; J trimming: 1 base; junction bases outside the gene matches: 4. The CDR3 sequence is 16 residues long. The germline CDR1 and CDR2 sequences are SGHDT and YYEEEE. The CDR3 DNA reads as TGTGCCAGCAGCTTGGCCAGCGGGAGGGCTTCCTACGAGCAGTACTTC. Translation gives CASSLASGRASYEQYF. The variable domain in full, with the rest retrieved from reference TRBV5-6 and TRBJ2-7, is DAGVTQSPTHLIKTRGQQVTLRCSPKSGHDTVSWYQQALGQGPQFIFQYYEEEERQRGNFPDRFSGHQFPNYSSELNVNALLLGDSALYLCASSLASGRASYEQYFGPGTRLTVT.

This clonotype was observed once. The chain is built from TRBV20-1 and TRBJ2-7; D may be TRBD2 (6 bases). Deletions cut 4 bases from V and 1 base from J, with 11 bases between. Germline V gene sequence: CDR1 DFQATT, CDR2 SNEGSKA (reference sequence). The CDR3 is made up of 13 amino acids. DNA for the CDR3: TGCAGTGCTAAGCGGGTAGGATCCTACGAGCAGTACTTC. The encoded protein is CSAKRVGSYEQYF.

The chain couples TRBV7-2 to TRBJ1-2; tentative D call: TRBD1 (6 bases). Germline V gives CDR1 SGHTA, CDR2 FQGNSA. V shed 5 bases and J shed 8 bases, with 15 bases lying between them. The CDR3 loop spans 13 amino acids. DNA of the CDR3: TGTGCCAGCAGCACCGACAGGACGAGGGGCTACACCTTC. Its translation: CASSTDRTRGYTF.

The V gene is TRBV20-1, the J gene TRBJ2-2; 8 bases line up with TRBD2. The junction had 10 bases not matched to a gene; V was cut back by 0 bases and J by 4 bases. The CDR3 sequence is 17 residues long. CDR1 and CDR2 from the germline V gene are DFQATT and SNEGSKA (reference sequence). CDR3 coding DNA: TGCAGTGCTAGAGATAGAAGGAGCGGGAGACCCACCGGGGAGCTGTTTTTT. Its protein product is CSARDRRSGRPTGELFF.

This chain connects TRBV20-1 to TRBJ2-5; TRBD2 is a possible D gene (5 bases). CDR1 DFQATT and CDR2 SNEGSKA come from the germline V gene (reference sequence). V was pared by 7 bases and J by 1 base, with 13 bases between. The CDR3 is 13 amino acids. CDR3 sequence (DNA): TGCAGTGTTCGGACTGTCACCCAAGAGACCCAGTACTTC. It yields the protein CSVRTVTQETQYF.

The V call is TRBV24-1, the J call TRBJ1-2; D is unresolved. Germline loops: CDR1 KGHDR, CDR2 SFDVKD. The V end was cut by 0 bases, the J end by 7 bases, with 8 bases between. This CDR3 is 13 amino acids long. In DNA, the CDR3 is TGTGCCACCAGTGATTTGGACGGAGCTGGCTACACCTTC. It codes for CATSDLDGAGYTF.

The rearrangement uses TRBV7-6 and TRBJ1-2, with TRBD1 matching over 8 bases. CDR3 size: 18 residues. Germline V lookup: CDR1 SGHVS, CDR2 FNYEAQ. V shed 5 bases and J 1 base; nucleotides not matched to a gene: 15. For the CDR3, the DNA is TGTGCCAGCAGCCCCGGCATCGGCAAACAGGGGGTTAACTATGGCTACACCTTC. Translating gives CASSPGIGKQGVNYGYTF.

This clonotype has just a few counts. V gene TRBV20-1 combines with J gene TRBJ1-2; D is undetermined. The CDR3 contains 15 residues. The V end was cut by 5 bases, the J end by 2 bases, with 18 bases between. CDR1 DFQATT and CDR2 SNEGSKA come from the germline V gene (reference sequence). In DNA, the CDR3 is TGCAGTGCTCCCGGGCCCCAACAGCTAAACTATGGCTACACCTTC. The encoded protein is CSAPGPQQLNYGYTF.

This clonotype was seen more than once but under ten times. The CDR3 bases are TGTGCCAGCACCCCCCCCGGGGCCTACGAGCAGTACTTC. This translates into CASTPPGAYEQYF. The chain has TRBV6-1 and TRBJ2-7, with D possibly matching TRBD2 (5 bases). The CDR3 sequence is 13 residues long. Germline lookup yields CDR1 MNHNS and CDR2 SASEGT. Between the trimmed V and J ends, which lost 7 bases and 2 bases, there was a span of 12 bases.

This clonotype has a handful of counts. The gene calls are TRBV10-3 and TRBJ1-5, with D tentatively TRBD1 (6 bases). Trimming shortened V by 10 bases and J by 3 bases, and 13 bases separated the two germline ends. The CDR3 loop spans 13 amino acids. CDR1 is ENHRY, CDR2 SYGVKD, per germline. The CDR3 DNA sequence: TGTGCCAGCGGGCAGGGGAACAATCAGCCCCAGCATTTT. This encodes CASGQGNNQPQHF.

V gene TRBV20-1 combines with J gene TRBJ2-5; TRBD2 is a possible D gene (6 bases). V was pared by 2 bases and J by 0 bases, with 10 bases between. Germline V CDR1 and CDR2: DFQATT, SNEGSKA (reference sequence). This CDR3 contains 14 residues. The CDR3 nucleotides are TGCAGTGCTAGATCGGGAGTGTACCAAGAGACCCAGTACTTC. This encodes CSARSGVYQETQYF.

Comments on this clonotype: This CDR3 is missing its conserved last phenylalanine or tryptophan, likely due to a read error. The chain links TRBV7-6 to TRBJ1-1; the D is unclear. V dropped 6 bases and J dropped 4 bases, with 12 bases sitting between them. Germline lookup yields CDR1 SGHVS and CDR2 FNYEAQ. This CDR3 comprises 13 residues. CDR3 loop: CASRAGLGTEAFL. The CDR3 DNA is TGTGCCAGCAGAGCGGGATTGGGCACTGAAGCTTTCCTT.

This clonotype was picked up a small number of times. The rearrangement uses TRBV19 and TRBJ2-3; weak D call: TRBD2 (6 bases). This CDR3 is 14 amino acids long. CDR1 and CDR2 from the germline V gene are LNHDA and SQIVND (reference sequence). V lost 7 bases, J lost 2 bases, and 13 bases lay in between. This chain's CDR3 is CASTLTGATDTQYF. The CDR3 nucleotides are TGTGCCAGTACTCTCACGGGAGCCACAGATACGCAGTATTTT. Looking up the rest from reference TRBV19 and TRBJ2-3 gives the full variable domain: DGGITQSPKYLFRKEGQNVTLSCEQNLNHDAMYWYRQDPGQGLRLIYYSQIVNDFQKGDIAEGYSVSREKKESFPLTVTSAQKNPTAFYLCASTLTGATDTQYFGPGTRLTVL.

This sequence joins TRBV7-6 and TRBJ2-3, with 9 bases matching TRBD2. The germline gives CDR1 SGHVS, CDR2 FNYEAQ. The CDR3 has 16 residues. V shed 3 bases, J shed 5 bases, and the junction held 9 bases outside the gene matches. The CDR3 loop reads CASSLGVAGGQDTQYF. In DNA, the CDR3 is TGTGCCAGCAGCTTGGGGGTGGCGGGGGGGCAAGATACGCAGTATTTT.

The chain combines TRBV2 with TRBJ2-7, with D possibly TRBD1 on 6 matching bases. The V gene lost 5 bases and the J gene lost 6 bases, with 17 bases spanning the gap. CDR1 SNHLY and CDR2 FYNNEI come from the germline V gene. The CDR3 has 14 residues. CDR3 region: CASSRENRVGEQYF. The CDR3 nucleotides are TGTGCCAGCAGTCGAGAGAACAGGGTTGGCGAGCAGTACTTC.

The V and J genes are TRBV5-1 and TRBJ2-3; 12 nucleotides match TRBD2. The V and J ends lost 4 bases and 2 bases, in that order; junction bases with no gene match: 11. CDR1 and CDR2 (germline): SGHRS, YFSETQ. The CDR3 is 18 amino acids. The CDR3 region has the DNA TGCGCCAGCAGCCGTTCCCCGCTAGCGGGGGGGACCACAGATACGCAGTATTTT. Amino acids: CASSRSPLAGGTTDTQYF.

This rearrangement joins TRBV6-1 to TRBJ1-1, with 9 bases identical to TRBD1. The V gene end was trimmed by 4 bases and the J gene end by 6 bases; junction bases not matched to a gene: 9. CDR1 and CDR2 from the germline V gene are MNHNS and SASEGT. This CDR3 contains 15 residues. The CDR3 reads CASSGPGQGWAEAFF. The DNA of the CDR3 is TGTGCCAGCAGTGGGCCGGGACAGGGTTGGGCTGAAGCTTTCTTT.

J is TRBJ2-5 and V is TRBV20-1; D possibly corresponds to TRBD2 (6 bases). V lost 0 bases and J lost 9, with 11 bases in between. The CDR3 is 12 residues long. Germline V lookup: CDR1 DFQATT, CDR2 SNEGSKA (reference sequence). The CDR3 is CSARDGGGPQYF. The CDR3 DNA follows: TGCAGTGCTAGAGATGGGGGAGGTCCCCAGTACTTC.

CDR3 nucleotide sequence: TGTGCCAGCAGCCCTGGGGGAGGGACCCAGTACTTC. Residues: CASSPGGGTQYF. This chain uses TRBV7-4 with TRBJ2-5; D is possibly TRBD2 (6 bases). V was pared by 5 bases and J by 7 bases, with 11 bases between. The CDR3 spans 12 residues. Germline CDR1 SGHVT, CDR2 SQSDAQ.

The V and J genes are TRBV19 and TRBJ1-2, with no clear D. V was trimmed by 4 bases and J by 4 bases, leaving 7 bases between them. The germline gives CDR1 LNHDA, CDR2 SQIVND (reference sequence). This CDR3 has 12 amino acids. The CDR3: CASSRQVYGYTF. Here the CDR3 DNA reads TGTGCCAGTAGTAGGCAGGTCTATGGCTACACCTTC.

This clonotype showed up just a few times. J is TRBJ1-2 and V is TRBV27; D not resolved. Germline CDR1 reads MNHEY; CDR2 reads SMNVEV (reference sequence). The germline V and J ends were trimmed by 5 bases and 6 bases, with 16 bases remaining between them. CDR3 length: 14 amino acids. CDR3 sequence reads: CASSPLRWGDGYTF. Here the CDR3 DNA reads TGTGCCAGCAGTCCCCTCCGATGGGGAGATGGCTACACCTTC.

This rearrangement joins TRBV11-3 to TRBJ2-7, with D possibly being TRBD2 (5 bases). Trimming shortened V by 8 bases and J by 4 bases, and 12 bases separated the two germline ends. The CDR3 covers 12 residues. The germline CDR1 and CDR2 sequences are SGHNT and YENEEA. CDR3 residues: CASAPGYYEQYF. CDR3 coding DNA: TGTGCCAGCGCCCCGGGATATTACGAGCAGTACTTC. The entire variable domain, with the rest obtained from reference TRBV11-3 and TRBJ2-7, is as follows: EAGVVQSPRYKIIEKKQPVAFWCNPISGHNTLYWYLQNLGQGPELLIRYENEEAVDDSQLPKDRFSAERLKGVDSTLKIQPAELGDSAVYLCASAPGYYEQYFGPGTRLTVT.